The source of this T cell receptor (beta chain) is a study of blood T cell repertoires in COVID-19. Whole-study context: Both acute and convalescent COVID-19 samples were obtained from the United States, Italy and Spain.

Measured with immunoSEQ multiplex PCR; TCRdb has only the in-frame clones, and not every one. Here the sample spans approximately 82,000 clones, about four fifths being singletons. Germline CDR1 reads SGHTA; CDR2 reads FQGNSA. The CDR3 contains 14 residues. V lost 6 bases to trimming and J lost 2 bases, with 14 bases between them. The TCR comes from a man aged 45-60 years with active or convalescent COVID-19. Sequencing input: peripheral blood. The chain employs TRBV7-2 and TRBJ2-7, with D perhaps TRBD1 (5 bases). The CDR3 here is CASRLTGSTYEQYF. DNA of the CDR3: TGTGCCAGCAGACTAACAGGTTCCACCTACGAGCAGTACTTC.